This is a list of T cell receptor beta chains from one sample in a study of cytomegalovirus exposure and HLA in healthy donors. Only in-frame clones appear in the TCRdb table, and some are missing; sequencing was by immunoSEQ multiplex PCR. The table shows approximately 170,000 clones, with roughly 88% occurring only once. The sample comprised PBMCs. The receptor source for this set is a boy younger than 10 in good health and CMV-seronegative. CDR3s include the opening cysteine and the closing phenylalanine or tryptophan. The D gene is left open where the match is weak. The size of a clone is reported for some rows only, either as once, few or many, or as a class for expanded clones.

size | J | D | V | CDR3 | DNA
. | TRBJ2-7 | . | TRBV27 | CASSFGGNSYEQYF | TGTGCCAGCAGTTTCGGAGGTAACTCCTACGAGCAGTACTTC
. | TRBJ2-5 | . | TRBV30 | CAWSRVYRETQYF | TGTGCCTGGAGTCGAGTATACAGAGAGACCCAGTACTTC
. | TRBJ2-3 | TRBD1 | TRBV4-3 | CASSQDRNRGTDTQYF | TGCGCCAGCAGCCAAGACAGGAACAGGGGTACAGATACGCAGTATTTT
. | TRBJ1-5 | . | TRBV30 | CAWGTGISNQPQHF | TGTGCCTGGGGAACAGGGATCAGCAATCAGCCCCAGCATTTT
. | TRBJ2-7 | TRBD1 | TRBV6-5 | CASSRDRDSRYEQYF | TGTGCCAGCAGCCGAGACCGGGACAGCCGTTACGAGCAGTACTTC
. | TRBJ2-1 | TRBD2 | TRBV29-1 | CSVGLAGESEQFF | TGCAGCGTTGGACTAGCGGGAGAAAGTGAGCAGTTCTTC
. | TRBJ2-1 | TRBD1 | TRBV9 | CASSARDRGPGNEQFF | TGTGCCAGCAGCGCAAGGGACAGGGGACCCGGGAATGAGCAGTTCTTC
. | TRBJ2-5 | . | TRBV5-1 | CASKHRGETQYF | TGCGCCAGCAAACACCGAGGTGAGACCCAGTACTTC
. | TRBJ1-2 | . | TRBV29-1 | CSVDQGDGYTF | TGCAGCGTTGATCAAGGGGATGGCTACACCTTC
. | TRBJ1-6 | . | TRBV6-5 | CASRGEGSYNSPLHF | TGTGCCAGCAGGGGAGAGGGCTCCTATAATTCACCCCTCCACTTT
. | TRBJ1-1 | TRBD1 | TRBV6-1 | CASRGDRAREAFF | TGTGCCAGCAGAGGGGACAGGGCGCGTGAAGCTTTCTTT
once | TRBJ1-6 | TRBD1 | TRBV14 | CASSRGAGGDSPLHF | TGTGCCAGCAGCCGCGGGGCAGGGGGCGATTCACCCCTCCACTTT
. | TRBJ2-3 | . | TRBV27 | CASSFMWGGGEGSDTQYF | TGTGCCAGCAGTTTTATGTGGGGAGGGGGAGAAGGATCAGATACGCAGTATTTT
. | TRBJ1-1 | . | TRBV30 | CAWSVIRGNTEAFF | TGTGCCTGGAGTGTAATTAGGGGGAACACTGAAGCTTTCTTT
. | TRBJ1-6 | . | TRBV7-2 | CASSLGGRENSPLHF | TGTGCCAGCAGCTTGGGGGGGCGAGAAAATTCACCCCTCCACTTT
. | TRBJ2-3 | . | TRBV11-3 | CASSLGGVGDTQYF | TGTGCCAGCAGCTTAGGGGGGGTCGGGGATACGCAGTATTTT
. | TRBJ2-6 | . | TRBV6-1 | CASSVTGISSGANVLTF | TGTGCCAGCAGTGTTACAGGGATTAGCTCTGGGGCCAACGTCCTGACTTTC
. | TRBJ2-2 | TRBD2 | TRBV13 | CASSSRGGITGELFF | TGTGCCAGCAGCTCACGCGGGGGTATCACCGGGGAGCTGTTTTTT
once | TRBJ1-1 | . | TRBV7-2 | CASSLEWEDEAFF | TGTGCCAGCAGCTTAGAATGGGAGGATGAAGCTTTCTTT
. | TRBJ2-5 | . | TRBV7-9 | CASSFSQETQYF | TGTGCCAGCAGCTTCAGCCAAGAGACCCAGTACTTC
. | TRBJ2-5 | . | TRBV9 | CASSEHGGQQETQYF | TGTGCCAGCAGCGAACACGGGGGGCAGCAAGAGACCCAGTACTTC
. | TRBJ1-1 | . | TRBV30 | CAWSGGRLNTEAFF | TGTGCCTGGAGTGGGGGCAGACTGAACACTGAAGCTTTCTTT
. | TRBJ1-2 | . | TRBV18 | CASSRRGYGYTF | TGTGCCAGCTCACGGAGAGGCTATGGCTACACCTTC
. | TRBJ1-5 | . | TRBV7-6 | CASSLVAENQPQHF | TGTGCCAGCAGCTTAGTTGCCGAGAATCAGCCCCAGCATTTT
few | TRBJ1-1 | TRBD1 | TRBV11-2 | CASSLDGPGTDEAFF | TGTGCCAGCAGCTTAGACGGACCTGGGACAGATGAAGCTTTCTTT
few | TRBJ2-3 | . | TRBV9 | CASSPGVVDTDTQYF | TGTGCCAGCAGCCCCGGGGTCGTCGACACAGATACGCAGTATTTT
. | TRBJ2-3 | . | TRBV27 | CASSFLDTQYF | TGTGCCAGCAGTTTCCTAGATACGCAGTATTTT
once | TRBJ1-1 | . | TRBV2 | CASSAGRGRTEAFF | TGTGCCAGCAGTGCGGGCCGGGGGAGGACTGAAGCTTTCTTT
. | TRBJ1-5 | . | TRBV10-3 | CAITDGVQPQHF | TGTGCCATCACCGACGGGGTTCAGCCCCAGCATTTT
. | TRBJ2-3 | TRBD2 | TRBV9 | CASSQGLATDTQYF | TGTGCCAGCAGCCAAGGACTAGCGACAGATACGCAGTATTTT
. | TRBJ2-5 | TRBD2 | TRBV7-2 | CASCPQGAGVETQYF | TGTGCCAGCTGCCCCCAAGGCGCGGGGGTAGAGACCCAGTACTTC
. | TRBJ1-1 | . | TRBV4-1 | CASSPARGENTEAFF | TGCGCCAGCAGCCCCGCCCGGGGGGAAAACACTGAAGCTTTCTTT
. | TRBJ2-1 | TRBD1 | TRBV19 | CASSPGWDRGYNEQFF | TGTGCCAGTAGTCCCGGATGGGACAGGGGATACAATGAGCAGTTCTTC
. | TRBJ1-1 | . | TRBV27 | CASSLSRWQGTEAFF | TGTGCCAGCAGTTTATCGAGGTGGCAGGGGACGGAAGCTTTCTTT
. | TRBJ1-1 | TRBD1 | TRBV6-5 | CASSTSRDRFAAFF | TGTGCCAGCAGTACGTCCCGGGACAGGTTCGCAGCTTTCTTT
. | TRBJ2-1 | TRBD2 | TRBV30 | CAWSQAGGHYNEQFF | TGTGCCTGGAGTCAGGCGGGAGGGCACTACAATGAGCAGTTCTTC
few | TRBJ2-7 | TRBD2 | TRBV6-1 | CASTEGTSGTYEQYF | TGTGCCAGCACCGAGGGGACTAGCGGTACCTACGAGCAGTACTTC
. | TRBJ1-1 | . | TRBV5-1 | CASSHSVKGVGVDTEAFF | TGCGCCAGCAGCCACTCTGTAAAGGGGGTAGGGGTGGACACTGAAGCTTTCTTT
. | TRBJ2-4 | . | TRBV9 | CASSAATGTGVKNIQYF | TGTGCCAGCAGCGCGGCGACCGGGACGGGGGTCAAAAACATTCAGTACTTC
. | TRBJ1-1 | TRBD1 | TRBV19 | CASSEDRANTEAFF | TGTGCCAGTAGTGAGGACAGGGCGAACACTGAAGCTTTCTTT
. | TRBJ2-1 | . | TRBV4-1 | CASSQEHSIHNEQFF | TGCGCCAGCAGCCAAGAACATAGCATCCACAATGAGCAGTTCTTC
once | TRBJ1-2 | . | TRBV7-9 | CASSTNRLNYGYTF | TGTGCCAGCAGCACCAACAGGCTTAACTATGGCTACACCTTC
. | TRBJ2-3 | TRBD1 | TRBV5-6 | CASRAGGQPDTQYF | TGTGCCAGCAGAGCAGGGGGTCAGCCAGATACGCAGTATTTT
. | TRBJ1-6 | . | TRBV27 | CASSLSRNSPLHF | TGTGCCAGCAGTTTATCCAGGAATTCACCCCTCCACTTT
. | TRBJ1-2 | TRBD1 | TRBV6-6 | CASSPSDRRYGYTF | TGTGCCAGCAGTCCCTCGGACAGGAGGTATGGCTACACCTTC
. | TRBJ2-5 | . | TRBV7-9 | CASSLARGRETQYF | TGTGCCAGCAGCTTAGCCAGGGGCAGGGAGACCCAGTACTTC
. | TRBJ2-4 | . | TRBV5-6 | CASSLPWGLGNF | .